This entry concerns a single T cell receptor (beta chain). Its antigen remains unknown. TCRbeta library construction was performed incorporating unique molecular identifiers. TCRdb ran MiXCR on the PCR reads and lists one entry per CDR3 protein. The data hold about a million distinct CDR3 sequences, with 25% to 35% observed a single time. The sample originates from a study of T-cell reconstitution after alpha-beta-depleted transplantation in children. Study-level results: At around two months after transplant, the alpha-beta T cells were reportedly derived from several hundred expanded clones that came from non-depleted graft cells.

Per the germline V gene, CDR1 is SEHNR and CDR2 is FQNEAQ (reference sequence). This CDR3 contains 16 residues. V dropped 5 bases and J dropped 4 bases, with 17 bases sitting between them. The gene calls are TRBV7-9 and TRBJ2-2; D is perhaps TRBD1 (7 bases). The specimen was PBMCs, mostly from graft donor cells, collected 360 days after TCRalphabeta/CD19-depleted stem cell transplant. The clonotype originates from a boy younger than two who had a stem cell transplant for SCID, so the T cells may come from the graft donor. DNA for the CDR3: TGTGCCAGCAGCGTCTACAGGGGACTCGGCACCGGGGAGCTGTTTTTT. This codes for CASSVYRGLGTGELFF.